This entry describes one T cell receptor (beta chain). CDR3 length: 14 amino acids. The germline V gene encodes CDR1 MNHNS and CDR2 SASEGT. The J segment lost 7 bases and the V segment lost 1 base, leaving 2 bases of the junction unmatched. The record originates from a study of cytomegalovirus exposure and HLA in healthy donors. PCR involved 60 Vbeta and 13 Jbeta primers. Produced via immunoSEQ multiplex PCR; TCRdb's table is partial and in-frame only. The table lists fewer than 200,000 clones, roughly 77% of them singletons, with roughly 2.6% in the top ten. V and J are TRBV6-1 and TRBJ1-5; TRBD1 aligns across 9 bases. The TCR originated in a woman aged 40 to 49 in good health and CMV-seropositive. Source material: PBMCs. The CDR3 loop reads CASSEGQGGQPQHF. As DNA, the CDR3 is TGTGCCAGCAGTGAAGGACAGGGGGGCCAGCCCCAGCATTTT.